This TCR beta chain was obtained from a study of shared clonotypes between healthy human individuals. Study context: Each donor had three CD4 naive, three CD4 memory, two CD8 naive and one CD8 memory plate.

Comment on this clone: Other DNA sequences within the sample encode an identical CDR3.

As processed by the authors: ImmunoSEQ yielded junction-only sequences lacking quality scores, so filtering differed. Measured with immunoSEQ multiplex PCR; TCRdb has only the in-frame clones, and not every one. The V and J calls and clone size come from that table; D and trimming were worked out from the DNA. Here the sample spans some 2,400,000 clones, under 97% being singletons. The CDR3 has 16 residues. Germline-derived CDR1 and CDR2 are SGHRS and YFSETQ. V shed 0 bases and J shed 4 bases, with 14 bases lying between them. The material sequenced was naive CD4+ T cells sorted from blood. Noted subset: CD45RA+ positively selected. The chain uses TRBV5-1 and TRBJ2-1, with D possibly matching TRBD2 (7 bases). This TCR derives from a man between 18 and 29 years old in good health. Here the CDR3 reads CASSLVAGAGYNEQFF. The CDR3 DNA follows: TGCGCCAGCAGCTTGGTCGCGGGGGCGGGTTACAATGAGCAGTTCTTC.